The next 5 T cell receptor beta chains were all read from a single sample in a study of control samples from healthy donors and cancer patients. Repertoires were generated with immunoSEQ multiplex PCR, while TCRdb's copy carries only in-frame clones and drops some. The sample consists of 130,000 or so clones, 85% to 95% of them appearing once. Input material: blood. These receptors all come from a man aged 35 to 55 in good health.

This clone was observed once. The J gene is TRBJ2-3, the V gene TRBV27, with unresolved D. CDR3 size: 15 residues. From germline, CDR1 is MNHEY and CDR2 SMNVEV (reference sequence). V lost 4 bases to trimming and J lost 0 bases, with 11 bases between them. CDR3 residues: CASSSLRVSTDTQYF. In nucleotides, the CDR3 is TGTGCCAGCAGTTCCCTCCGGGTTAGCACAGATACGCAGTATTTT.

V gene TRBV7-8 combines with J gene TRBJ1-5, with no clear D. V was trimmed by 2 bases and J by 6 bases, leaving 5 bases between them. The CDR3 covers 12 residues. Germline CDR1 and CDR2: SGHVS and FQNEAQ. This CDR3 is CASSLRSQPQHF. DNA of the CDR3: TGTGCCAGCAGCTTACGAAGTCAGCCCCAGCATTTT.

This clone has a single count. The chain recombines TRBV4-3 with TRBJ2-1; no reliable D call. The germline V gene encodes CDR1 LGHNA and CDR2 YSLEER. The CDR3 covers 15 residues. The V and J ends lost 1 base and 3 bases respectively, with 10 bases between them. CDR3 nucleotides: TGCGCCAGCAGCCAAGGTTCGGGTCTCTACAATGAGCAGTTCTTC. Encoded protein: CASSQGSGLYNEQFF.

The chain recombines TRBV4-3 with TRBJ1-5; D is unclear. Germline V CDR1 and CDR2: LGHNA, YSLEER. V was pared by 2 bases and J by 6 bases, with 8 bases between. The CDR3 totals 13 residues. CDR3 in DNA: TGCGCCAGCAGCCAATCCACGCTTCAGCCCCAGCATTTT. Protein product: CASSQSTLQPQHF.

The V and J genes are TRBV9 and TRBJ2-3, with 11 bases matching TRBD1. This CDR3 spans 18 amino acids. The germline V gene has CDR1 SGDLS and CDR2 YYNGEE. The J segment lost 3 bases and the V segment lost 2 bases, leaving 11 bases of the junction unmatched. The CDR3 sequence: CASSVTPNRDRGTDTQYF. The CDR3 coding sequence is TGTGCCAGCAGCGTCACCCCGAACCGGGACAGGGGGACAGATACGCAGTATTTT.